This is a list of T cell receptor beta chains from one sample in a study of T cell responses to AZD1222 COVID-19 vaccine. The table came from immunoSEQ multiplex PCR; TCRdb's copy has only in-frame clones and leaves some out. Counted here are tens of thousands of clones, around 86% occurring once; the ten biggest clones make up about 9.4%. Sequencing was performed on peripheral blood, taken on day 0 of AZD1222 vaccination. The receptors originated from an adult in good health. The CDR3 runs from the conserved cysteine through the conserved F or W. Fields, in order: J gene, V gene, CDR3 length, clone size, D gene, CDR3 protein, CDR3 DNA. A D gene is named only where the DNA matches it firmly. Some rows mark clone size as missing; the rest say once, few, many or name a class of expanded clone.

>TRBJ1-5|TRBV2|14|-|-
CASSPNRFNQPQHF
TGTGCCAGCAGTCCGAACAGGTTCAATCAGCCCCAGCATTTT
>TRBJ2-3|TRBV29-1|12|-|TRBD2
CSVGGGPDTQYF
TGCAGCGTTGGGGGGGGACCAGATACGCAGTATTTT
>TRBJ2-3|TRBV19|16|-|-
CASSSPPDRPLDTQYF
TGTGCCAGTAGTTCCCCACCGGACCGACCTTTGGATACGCAGTATTTT
>TRBJ2-2|TRBV30|16|-|TRBD2
CAWSSLAGGRTGELFF
TGTGCCTGGAGCTCTTTAGCGGGGGGCCGCACCGGGGAGCTGTTTTTT
>TRBJ1-2|TRBV5-1|13|-|TRBD1
CASSSGQGYGYTF
TGCGCCAGCAGCTCCGGACAGGGGTATGGCTACACCTTC
>TRBJ2-7|TRBV19|14|-|-
CASSGTITTYEQYF
TGTGCCAGTAGCGGGACCATTACTACCTACGAGCAGTACTTC
>TRBJ1-1|TRBV20-1|12|once|-
CSASGQNREAFF
TGCAGTGCTAGTGGTCAGAACCGTGAAGCTTTCTTT
>TRBJ1-5|TRBV7-2|13|-|-
CASTGQADQPQHF
TGTGCCAGCACCGGTCAGGCGGATCAGCCCCAGCATTTT
>TRBJ2-2|TRBV11-3|11|-|-
CASSSGWELFF
TGTGCCAGCAGCTCCGGCTGGGAGCTGTTTTTT
>TRBJ1-2|TRBV28|14|-|TRBD1
CASSLFRDSYGYTF
TGTGCCAGCAGTTTATTCAGGGACAGTTATGGCTACACCTTC
>TRBJ2-4|TRBV29-1|15|-|TRBD1
CSVVSGTGGKNIQYF
TGCAGCGTTGTGTCTGGGACAGGGGGCAAAAACATTCAGTACTTC
>TRBJ1-1|TRBV5-1|14|-|TRBD1
CASRTGEMNTEAFF
TGCGCCAGTAGGACAGGTGAGATGAACACTGAAGCTTTCTTT
>TRBJ1-6|TRBV7-8|13|-|-
CASSLGRNSPLHF
TGTGCCAGCAGCTTAGGGCGGAATTCACCCCTCCACTTT
>TRBJ2-1|TRBV2|13|-|TRBD1
CASSGDSRVEQFF
TGTGCCAGCAGTGGGGACAGCCGGGTTGAGCAGTTCTTC
>TRBJ1-2|TRBV6-6|16|-|TRBD1
CASSWTGPRRDYGYTF
TGTGCCAGCAGTTGGACAGGGCCCCGCAGGGACTATGGCTACACCTTC
>TRBJ2-3|TRBV3-1/TRBV3-2|14|-|-
CASSLSAGRDTQYF
TGTGCCAGCAGCCTATCCGCCGGCCGAGATACGCAGTATTTT
>TRBJ2-7|TRBV7-2|15|-|TRBD2
CASSLEGTSGRREYF
TGTGCCAGCAGCTTAGAAGGGACTAGCGGGAGAAGGGAGTACTTC
>TRBJ2-5|TRBV5-1|16|-|-
CASSLEVRAMQETQYF
TGCGCCAGCAGCTTGGAGGTCAGGGCAATGCAAGAGACCCAGTACTTC
>TRBJ2-4|TRBV4-2|14|-|TRBD1
CASTSEQGSNIQYF
TGTGCCAGCACATCTGAACAGGGGTCGAACATTCAGTACTTC
>TRBJ2-2|TRBV5-6|16|-|-
CASSLTGRGDTGELFF
TGTGCCAGCAGCCTGACAGGCAGGGGGGACACCGGGGAGCTGTTTTTT
>TRBJ1-1|TRBV18|14|-|-
CASSPLLENTEAFF
TGTGCCAGCTCACCACTATTAGAGAACACTGAAGCTTTCTTT
>TRBJ1-1|TRBV5-1|15|-|TRBD1
CASSPYRDSNTEAFF
TGCGCCAGCAGCCCTTACCGGGACAGTAACACTGAAGCTTTCTTT
>TRBJ1-6|TRBV5-1|17|-|TRBD1
CASSPRTGSSYNSPLHF
TGCGCCAGCAGCCCTCGGACAGGGAGCTCCTATAATTCACCCCTCCACTTT
>TRBJ1-1|TRBV4-2|15|-|-
CASSQDQGLNTEAFF
TGTGCCAGCAGCCAAGATCAGGGGTTGAACACTGAAGCTTTCTTT
>TRBJ2-2|TRBV7-2|16|-|TRBD2
CASSQAGALGAGELFF
TGTGCCAGCAGCCAAGCGGGGGCGCTAGGAGCCGGGGAGCTGTTTTTT
>TRBJ1-6|TRBV28|14|-|TRBD1
CASSPGQVLSPLHF
TGTGCCAGCAGCCCGGGACAGGTGCTTTCGCCCCTCCACTTT
>TRBJ1-1|TRBV28|14|-|-
CASSLWGKNTEAFF
TGTGCCAGCAGTTTATGGGGGAAGAACACTGAAGCTTTCTTT
>TRBJ1-1|TRBV3-1/TRBV3-2|12|few|-
CASSHLGTEAFF
TGTGCCAGCAGCCATTTAGGCACTGAAGCTTTCTTT
>TRBJ2-3|TRBV9|16|-|-
CASSVALGPLEDTQYF
TGTGCCAGCAGCGTAGCCCTGGGACCGCTCGAAGATACGCAGTATTTT
>TRBJ1-4|TRBV9|17|-|TRBD1
CASSAQGGVLANEKLFF
TGTGCCAGCAGCGCACAGGGGGGGGTTTTAGCTAATGAAAAACTGTTTTTT
>TRBJ2-1|TRBV7-2|15|-|-
CASSEPGQVRDEQFF
TGTGCCAGCAGCGAGCCGGGTCAGGTCAGAGATGAGCAGTTCTTC
>TRBJ1-1|TRBV24-1|16|-|TRBD1
CATSDMKGARFTEAFF
TGTGCCACCAGTGATATGAAGGGGGCTAGGTTCACTGAAGCTTTCTTT
>TRBJ2-7|TRBV6-1|15|-|-
CASSVAGQGSYEQYF
TGTGCCAGCAGTGTAGCGGGACAGGGTTCGTACGAGCAGTACTTC
>TRBJ1-2|TRBV10-3|13|-|-
CAISERSDYGYTF
TGTGCCATCAGTGAGAGGTCGGACTATGGCTACACCTTC
>TRBJ2-7|TRBV7-2|14|-|TRBD1
CASSLSGQAWEQYF
TGTGCCAGCAGCCTATCGGGACAGGCTTGGGAGCAGTACTTC
>TRBJ2-1|TRBV11-2|15|-|-
CASSLDNSGYNEQFF
TGTGCCAGCAGCTTAGATAACAGCGGGTACAATGAGCAGTTCTTC
>TRBJ1-2|TRBV29-1|14|-|TRBD1
CSAQFGQGGHGYTF
TGCAGCGCCCAATTCGGACAGGGTGGGCATGGCTACACCTTC
>TRBJ2-7|TRBV19|13|few|-
CASSIGPQGEQYF
TGTGCCAGTAGTATCGGGCCTCAGGGAGAGCAGTACTTC
>TRBJ1-1|TRBV19|13|-|-
CASSDNAGTEAFF
TGTGCCAGTAGTGACAATGCGGGCACTGAAGCTTTCTTT
>TRBJ1-6|TRBV19|12|-|-
CASSILDSPLHF
TGTGCCAGTAGTATTCTCGATTCACCCCTCCACTTT
>TRBJ1-2|TRBV20-1|14|-|TRBD1
CSASEGQGIYGYTF
TGCAGTGCTAGTGAGGGACAGGGAATCTATGGCTACACCTTC
>TRBJ1-1|TRBV28|14|-|TRBD1
CASNVPGGHTEAFF
TGTGCCAGCAACGTTCCAGGGGGCCACACTGAAGCTTTCTTT
>TRBJ2-5|TRBV2|13|-|-
CASSVREQETQYF
TGTGCCAGCAGTGTTCGAGAGCAAGAGACCCAGTACTTC
>TRBJ1-1|TRBV29-1|14|-|TRBD1
CSVPDYRGGTEAFF
TGCAGCGTTCCTGATTACAGGGGAGGGACTGAAGCTTTCTTT
>TRBJ1-4|TRBV7-9|14|-|-
CASSPDSPNEKLFF
TGTGCCAGCAGCCCCGACAGTCCTAATGAAAAACTGTTTTTT
>TRBJ2-1|TRBV7-3|13|-|-
CASSLTVLGEQFF
TGTGCCAGCAGCTTAACGGTCTTGGGTGAGCAGTTCTTC
>TRBJ2-2|TRBV10-2|15|-|-
CASSELDIVTGELFF
TGCGCCAGCAGTGAGTTGGACATAGTCACCGGGGAGCTGTTTTTT
>TRBJ1-1|TRBV3-1/TRBV3-2|16|-|-
CASSQEGRGMNTEAFF
TGTGCCAGCAGCCAAGAAGGGCGGGGAATGAACACTGAAGCTTTCTTT
>TRBJ2-6|TRBV5-6|15|-|TRBD1
CASRLTGGGANVLTF
TGTGCCAGCAGACTTACAGGGGGAGGGGCCAACGTCCTGACTTTC
>TRBJ1-2|TRBV25-1|13|-|-
CASRGQTDGSYTF
TGTGCCAGCAGAGGACAGACCGATGGAAGCTACACCTTC
>TRBJ2-1|TRBV5-1|15|-|-
CASSRTGVGYNEQFF
TGCGCCAGCAGCCGGACGGGGGTGGGCTACAATGAGCAGTTCTTC
>TRBJ1-2|TRBV6-4|13|-|-
CASSDEQSYGYTF
TGTGCCAGCAGTGATGAACAGTCCTATGGCTACACCTTC
>TRBJ1-1|TRBV19|14|-|-
CASSERELNTEAFF
TGTGCCAGTAGTGAGCGGGAGTTGAACACTGAAGCTTTCTTT
>TRBJ1-4|TRBV6-5|15|-|-
CASARQDFINEKLFF
TGTGCCAGCGCCCGTCAGGATTTTATCAATGAAAAACTGTTTTTT